The clone carrying this T cell receptor beta chain appeared once. Its antigen remains unidentified. TCRdb's table, derived via immunoSEQ multiplex PCR, lists solely in-frame clones and lacks some. In the table there are 100,000 to 150,000 clones, roughly nine tenths of which are singletons. The sample is drawn from a study of T cell responses to AZD1222 COVID-19 vaccine. This CDR3 region has 14 residues. Germline assignment: CDR1 MNHEY and CDR2 SVGAGI. V gave up 4 bases and J gave up 3 bases, with 10 bases separating them. Points from the study as a whole: No repertoire was sampled before or during the peak T cell response, only after it. An increase in Spike-specific TCR breadth and depth was observed after two AZD1222 doses. Clonal diversity was possibly underestimated, and white British individuals and females predominated among donors.

The sequencing used peripheral blood, collected on day 0 of AZD1222 vaccination. V is TRBV6-5 and J is TRBJ1-5; no definite D call. The clonotype comes from an adult in good health. The CDR3 region is CASSLAGNNQPQHF. The CDR3 region has the DNA TGTGCCAGCAGTTTGGCCGGGAACAATCAGCCCCAGCATTTT.